The rows below give T cell receptor beta chains drawn from one sample of a study of cytomegalovirus exposure and HLA in healthy donors. Sequenced by immunoSEQ multiplex PCR; TCRdb stores in-frame clones only, minus some. Among some 65,000 clones listed, around 73% were seen once. The source material was PBMCs. These TCRs come from a girl aged 10 to 17 in good health and CMV-seropositive. CDR3s include the opening cysteine and the closing phenylalanine or tryptophan. D genes are given only for firm matches. Expanded clones get a size class; other rows say once, few or many, or leave the size out.

>-|-|TRBJ1-3|TRBV25-1
TGTGCCAGCAGTGAACGGGTTCGGAACACCATATATTTT
CASSERVRNTIYF
>-|once|TRBJ2-7|TRBV28
TGTGCCAGCAGATCACCTAGCGCACTAAACTACGAGCAGTACTTC
CASRSPSALNYEQYF
>-|-|TRBJ2-5|TRBV7-2
TGTGCCAGCAGCTTAGTATTGAGGGGGGGAGAGACCCAGTACTTC
CASSLVLRGGETQYF
>-|-|TRBJ1-5|TRBV19
TGTGCCAGTAGTAACCTGGGGCCCAATCAGCCCCAGCATTTT
CASSNLGPNQPQHF
>-|-|TRBJ2-3|TRBV27
TGTGCCAGCTGGGCGGGAGATACGCAGTATTTT
CASWAGDTQYF
>TRBD1|once|TRBJ1-1|TRBV7-9
TGTGCCAGCAGCTCTCACAGGGGCATGAACACTGAAGCTTTCTTT
CASSSHRGMNTEAFF
>TRBD2|-|TRBJ2-3|TRBV4-3
TGCGCCAGCAGCCAAGAAGGACTAGCGGCTACAGATACGCAGTATTTT
CASSQEGLAATDTQYF
>TRBD1|-|TRBJ2-3|TRBV7-8
TGTGCCAGCAGCTCGGGACAGGGGTACACAGATACGCAGTATTTT
CASSSGQGYTDTQYF
>-|-|TRBJ2-3|TRBV2
TGTGCCAGCAGTACCTACACAGATACGCAGTATTTT
CASSTYTDTQYF
>TRBD2|-|TRBJ2-5|TRBV6-1
TGTGCCAGCAGTTGGGGTAGCGGGGGCCAAGAGACCCAGTACTTC
CASSWGSGGQETQYF
>-|-|TRBJ2-3|TRBV6-4
TGTGCCAGCAGTGAACGGGGTAGCGGAGGAGATACGCAGTATTTT
CASSERGSGGDTQYF
>-|-|TRBJ1-1|TRBV28
TGTGCCAGCAGTCTGGTGGGCAACACTGAAGCTTTCTTT
CASSLVGNTEAFF
>-|few|TRBJ1-1|TRBV9
TGTGCCAGCAGCGCCGGACACGCAGCGAACACTGAAGCTTTCTTT
CASSAGHAANTEAFF
>TRBD2|few|TRBJ2-1|TRBV4-3
TGCGCCAGCAGCCAAGAGCGGGAGTACAATGAGCAGTTCTTC
CASSQEREYNEQFF
>-|-|TRBJ1-1|TRBV2
TGTGCCAGCAGTGTTACAGGGCTCAACACTGAAGCTTTCTTT
CASSVTGLNTEAFF
>-|-|TRBJ2-7|TRBV18
TGTGCCAGCTCACCTGGAGGCTGGGAGCAGTACTTC
CASSPGGWEQYF
>-|few|TRBJ1-1|TRBV6-5
TGTGCCAGCAGTTCCCCCGGGGAGAACACTGAAGCTTTCTTT
CASSSPGENTEAFF
>-|-|TRBJ1-4|TRBV5-1
TGCGCCAGCAGCTCACAGGGAGCTTATGATGAAAAACTGTTTTTT
CASSSQGAYDEKLFF
>-|-|TRBJ2-7|TRBV7-8
TGTGCCAGCAGGAACAGGGGAGGCGAGCAGTACTTC
CASRNRGGEQYF
>TRBD2|-|TRBJ2-1|TRBV28
TGTGCCAGCACCAGCGGGAGTGCGTCCTACAATGAGCAGTTCTTC
CASTSGSASYNEQFF
>TRBD1|-|TRBJ1-1|TRBV10-3
TGTGCCATCAGTGAGTCGACAGGGGGGGACACTGAAGCTTTCTTT
CAISESTGGDTEAFF
>-|-|TRBJ2-7|TRBV4-1
TGCGCCAGCAGCCAAGATTCCGGGGTATCCTACGAGCAGTACTTC
CASSQDSGVSYEQYF